The 4 T cell receptor beta chains below all came from one sample that was sequenced in a study of blood T cell repertoires in COVID-19. This table comes from immunoSEQ multiplex PCR, and its TCRdb copy is limited to in-frame clones, with some not included. The sample has under 95,000 clones; 87% are singletons. Sequencing was done on a sample of peripheral blood. These TCRs come from a woman at least 80 years old with acute or convalescent COVID-19.

This chain links TRBV29-1 with TRBJ2-7; 7 bases are a match to TRBD1. V shed 4 bases, J shed 2 bases, and the junction held 2 bases outside the gene matches. The V gene's germline CDR1 is SQVTM and CDR2 ANQGSEA. The CDR3 length is 12 residues. The CDR3 DNA reads as TGCAGCGTTGGCAGGGGGACCTACGAGCAGTACTTC. Translating it yields CSVGRGTYEQYF.

The genes are TRBV11-1 and TRBJ1-5, with a weak D call TRBD1 (6 bases). The V gene's germline CDR1 is SGHAT and CDR2 FQDESV (reference sequence). V was clipped by 7 bases and J by 6 bases, with 19 bases between them. The CDR3 is 15 amino acids. The CDR3 bases are TGTGCCAGCATCCCTTCCGGGACACAACGTCAGCCCCAGCATTTT. It specifies CASIPSGTQRQPQHF.

This clone was found a few times. This chain links TRBV9 with TRBJ2-1, with TRBD2 matching 12 bases. CDR1 is SGDLS and CDR2 is YYNGEE in the germline V gene. The V segment lost 0 bases and the J segment 4 bases; nucleotides outside the gene matches: 2. The length of the CDR3 is 16 residues. CDR3 nucleotides: TGTGCCAGCAGCGTAGCTAGCGGGAGGGGGTACAATGAGCAGTTCTTC. It codes for CASSVASGRGYNEQFF.

The sample holds one count of this clone. The V and J genes are TRBV12-3 or TRBV12-4 and TRBJ1-5; D is ambiguous. This CDR3 is built from 12 residues. V lost 3 bases, J lost 2 bases, and 2 bases lay in between. The CDR3 loop is CASSFGNQPQHF. The DNA of the CDR3 is TGTGCCAGCAGTTTCGGCAATCAGCCCCAGCATTTT.